One and the same sample provided the 15 T cell receptor beta chains below, sequenced in a study of T cell responses to AZD1222 COVID-19 vaccine (dated by TCRdb to the early 2020s). This sample's time point label indicates: about 28 days (+/-7) after the second vaccine dose. The library relied on the immunoSEQ multiplex PCR assay. Not all clones reach the TCRdb copy of this immuneACCESS table, which keeps in-frame sequences only. Checked studies attribute under half of the gap to unresolved V genes and leave the rest unexplained. For this sample there are about 150,000 clones; 75% to 90% appear just once. The ten largest clones take up roughly 9.1% of the sample. The material was peripheral blood, obtained 28 days after the second AZD1222 dose. Receptors originate from an adult who received the AZD1222 COVID-19 vaccine.

The chain links TRBV7-3 to TRBJ2-1, with D maybe TRBD2 (5 bases). This CDR3 region has 14 residues. Trimming removed 3 bases at V and 8 bases at J, with 14 bases between. CDR1 is SGHTA, CDR2 FQGTGA, per germline. The CDR3 DNA sequence: TGTGCCAGCAGCTTGAGCGGAAGCGCCTATGAGCAGTTCTTC. Its translation is CASSLSGSAYEQFF.

The gene calls are TRBV4-3 and TRBJ1-2; 8 positions agree with TRBD1. The CDR3 totals 16 residues. The V gene end was trimmed by 1 base and the J gene end by 4 bases; junction bases not matched to a gene: 8. Looked up from germline, CDR1 is LGHNA and CDR2 is YSLEER. As DNA, the CDR3 is TGCGCCAGCAGCCAAGGTCCAGGGGGCGGGAGCTATGGCTACACCTTC. Translated, it gives CASSQGPGGGSYGYTF.

This clone has only one observation. The V call is TRBV10-3, the J call TRBJ2-7; 8 bases line up with TRBD1. V dropped 0 bases and J dropped 2; count of bases not matched to a gene: 3. CDR3 length: 15 amino acids. Germline CDR1 ENHRY, CDR2 SYGVKD. The CDR3 region is CAISESGQAPYEQYF. For the CDR3, the DNA is TGTGCCATCAGTGAGTCGGGACAGGCACCCTACGAGCAGTACTTC.

J is TRBJ2-5 and V is TRBV6-5; 8 bases line up with TRBD1. The CDR3 sequence is 14 residues long. Per germline, CDR1 MNHEY and CDR2 SVGAGI. Unmatched junction bases numbered 3, after V lost 5 bases and J lost 1 base. This chain's CDR3 is CASSRGQGQETQYF. DNA of the CDR3: TGTGCCAGCAGTCGAGGACAGGGCCAAGAGACCCAGTACTTC.

This chain connects TRBV6-5 to TRBJ1-2; D is possibly TRBD1 (6 bases). Germline V gives CDR1 MNHEY, CDR2 SVGAGI. The CDR3 is 13 residues long. V was trimmed by 8 bases and J by 6 bases, leaving 16 bases between them. CDR3 sequence: CASCQTGGDGYTF. CDR3 DNA sequence: TGTGCCAGCTGCCAGACGGGGGGCGATGGCTACACCTTC.

This clone was recorded once. The V call is TRBV5-4, the J call TRBJ1-2, with D possibly matching TRBD1 (5 bases). Trimming left V 4 bases short and J 8 bases short, with 21 bases between. Germline V gene data show CDR1 as SGHNT and CDR2 as YYREEE (reference sequence). CDR3 length: 15 residues. The CDR3 sequence: CASSIPPGTQGGYTF. The DNA for the CDR3 is TGTGCCAGCAGCATTCCTCCCGGGACTCAAGGCGGCTACACCTTC.

This clone was found once. V is TRBV27 and J is TRBJ2-3; D is possibly TRBD1 (6 bases). Trimming cost V 3 bases and J 2 bases, with 9 bases left between them. This CDR3 is 14 amino acids long. Germline loops: CDR1 MNHEY, CDR2 SMNVEV (reference sequence). The CDR3 nucleotides read TGTGCCAGCAGTTTTAACAGGGACACAGATACGCAGTATTTT. Amino acids: CASSFNRDTDTQYF.

The genes are TRBV5-6 and TRBJ1-2; D may be TRBD1 (5 bases). Germline CDR1 and CDR2: SGHDT and YYEEEE. The CDR3 runs to 14 residues. Trimming pared 4 bases from V and 1 base from J, leaving 11 bases between. The CDR3 loop reads CASSLTGGNYGYTF. The CDR3 nucleotides are TGTGCCAGCAGCCTCACGGGGGGTAACTATGGCTACACCTTC. The whole variable domain, filled in from reference TRBV5-6 and TRBJ1-2, reads DAGVTQSPTHLIKTRGQQVTLRCSPKSGHDTVSWYQQALGQGPQFIFQYYEEEERQRGNFPDRFSGHQFPNYSSELNVNALLLGDSALYLCASSLTGGNYGYTFGSGTRLTVV.

V gene TRBV18 combines with J gene TRBJ2-2, with D uncertain. The CDR3 is made up of 17 amino acids. Looked up from germline, CDR1 is KGHSH and CDR2 is LQKENI. The V gene lost 0 bases and the J gene lost 2 bases, with 13 bases spanning the gap. Written as DNA, the CDR3 is TGTGCCAGCTCACCACCACTTAGGTCAGTTAACACCGGGGAGCTGTTTTTT. Translation gives CASSPPLRSVNTGELFF.

The chain combines TRBV14 with TRBJ2-7; D unresolved. The V gene's germline CDR1 is SGHDN and CDR2 FVKESK. Trimming stripped 1 base from V and 2 bases from J, with 3 bases between. This CDR3 region has 12 residues. CDR3 in DNA: TGTGCCAGCAGCCAAGTCCCCTACGAGCAGTACTTC. It codes for CASSQVPYEQYF.

The V and J genes are TRBV6-1 and TRBJ2-3, with 9 positions matching TRBD2. The V segment lost 3 bases and the J segment 5 bases; nucleotides outside the gene matches: 9. The CDR3 loop spans 16 amino acids. CDR1 MNHNS and CDR2 SASEGT come from the germline V gene. This CDR3 reads CASSEGTSRVRDTQYF. DNA for the CDR3: TGTGCCAGCAGTGAGGGGACTAGCCGGGTGAGAGATACGCAGTATTTT.

The chain links TRBV28 to TRBJ1-1; tentatively, D is TRBD1 (6 bases). Looked up from germline, CDR1 is MDHEN and CDR2 is SYDVKM. The V and J ends lost 4 bases and 5 bases respectively, with 14 bases between them. This CDR3 contains 14 residues. The CDR3 loop reads CASSSPGGRTEAFF. The CDR3 coding sequence is TGTGCCAGCAGTTCGCCGGGGGGGCGAACTGAAGCTTTCTTT.

This clone was seen more than once but under ten times. The V gene is TRBV10-2, the J gene TRBJ2-4; TRBD1 matches at 9 bases. The CDR3 totals 16 residues. V shed 7 bases, J shed 0 bases, and the junction held 7 bases outside the gene matches. The germline V gene has CDR1 WSHSY and CDR2 SAAADI. As DNA, the CDR3 is TGCGCCAGCAAGGAGGGACAGGGATTAGCCAAAAACATTCAGTACTTC. Translated, it gives CASKEGQGLAKNIQYF.

The chain couples TRBV19 to TRBJ1-2; D perhaps matches TRBD1 (5 bases). The length of the CDR3 is 14 residues. CDR1 LNHDA and CDR2 SQIVND come from the germline V gene (reference sequence). The V gene lost 6 bases and the J gene lost 6 bases, with 17 bases spanning the gap. CDR3 DNA sequence: TGTGCCAGTAGGGGCAGCGGGGGTGACCATGGCTACACCTTC. As protein: CASRGSGGDHGYTF.

The V gene is TRBV9, the J gene TRBJ2-1, with TRBD2 matching 11 bases. V shed 4 bases, J shed 7 bases, and the junction held 10 bases outside the gene matches. Germline lookup yields CDR1 SGDLS and CDR2 YYNGEE. This CDR3 spans 16 amino acids. CDR3 sequence reads: CASSLGPGLAVNEQFF. The CDR3 region has the DNA TGTGCCAGCAGCTTAGGACCGGGACTAGCGGTTAATGAGCAGTTCTTC.